This TCR beta chain is from a study of T cell responses to AZD1222 COVID-19 vaccine. General study points: Spike was spanned by vaccine-associated CD4 TCRs, which were dominant at 160-218 and 743-854. Among those given AZD1222, only 6 or 7 were seropositive at baseline. White British ancestry dominated among donors, who included more females, and clonal diversity was possibly underestimated. Recipients of two AZD1222 doses showed rising Spike-specific TCR breadth and depth.

About this clone: No antigen is known for it.

The protocol was immunoSEQ multiplex PCR, while the TCRdb copy is restricted to in-frame clones and leaves out a portion. Here the sample spans around 180,000 clones, around 87% being singletons. Germline values: CDR1 SGHRS, CDR2 YFSETQ. The CDR3 consists of 15 residues. V was clipped by 4 bases and J by 0 bases; unmatched bases: 4. Specimen: peripheral blood, collected on day 0 of MenACWY control vaccination. V is TRBV5-1 and J is TRBJ1-1; 9 bases fit TRBD1. The sequence came from an adult in good health. The CDR3 DNA is TGCGCCAGCAGCGGGGGGACAGGGATGAACACTGAAGCTTTCTTT. Amino acids: CASSGGTGMNTEAFF.